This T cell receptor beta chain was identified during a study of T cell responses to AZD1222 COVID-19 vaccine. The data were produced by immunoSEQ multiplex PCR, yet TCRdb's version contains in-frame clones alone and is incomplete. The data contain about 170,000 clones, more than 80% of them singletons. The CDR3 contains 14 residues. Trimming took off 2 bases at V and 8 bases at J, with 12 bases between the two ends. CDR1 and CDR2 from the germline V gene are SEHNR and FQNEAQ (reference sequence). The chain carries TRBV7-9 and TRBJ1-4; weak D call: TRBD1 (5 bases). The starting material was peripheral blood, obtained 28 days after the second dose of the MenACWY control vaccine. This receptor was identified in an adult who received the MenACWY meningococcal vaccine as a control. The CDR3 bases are TGTGCCAGCAGCTTAATGGGGGTAGAGGAAAAACTGTTTTTT. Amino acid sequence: CASSLMGVEEKLFF.